This T cell receptor (beta chain) comes out of a study of cytomegalovirus exposure and HLA in healthy donors. Whole-study findings and limits: It was taken for granted in presence/absence analyses that sequencing depth across donors was roughly uniform. Sequence variants that were highly shared formed a cluster that was likely a sequencing artifact. A later analysis showed that HLA-associated TCR beta chains had undergone more clonal expansion than equally common others. CMV serostatus was the only immune exposure information that was available.

The CDR3 is made up of 13 amino acids. V shed 0 bases and J shed 7 bases, with 9 bases lying between them. The germline gives CDR1 SGDLS, CDR2 YYNGEE. A note on this clone: Its target is unknown.

The PCR had 60 Vbeta and 13 Jbeta primers. The protocol was immunoSEQ multiplex PCR, while the TCRdb copy is restricted to in-frame clones and leaves out a portion. The sample contains 150,000 to 200,000 clones, approximately 80% of which appear only once. This clonotype was sampled from a woman between 40 and 50 years old in good health and CMV-seronegative. V gene TRBV9 combines with J gene TRBJ2-3, with D possibly matching TRBD1 (6 bases). The source material was PBMCs. The chain's CDR3 is CASSVVGGNTQYF. CDR3 nucleotide sequence: TGTGCCAGCAGCGTAGTTGGGGGCAATACGCAGTATTTT. Full variable domain (missing parts from reference TRBV9 and TRBJ2-3): DSGVTQTPKHLITATGQRVTLRCSPRSGDLSVYWYQQSLDQGLQFLIQYYNGEERAKGNILERFSAQQFPDLHSELNLSSLELGDSALYFCASSVVGGNTQYFGPGTRLTVL.